Below, 9 T cell receptor beta chains from the same sample are listed, as sequenced in a study of CD8+ T cells in alopecia areata. Once RNA had been extracted, it was reverse transcribed into cDNA to act as the sequencing template. Using immunoSEQ multiplex PCR, the repertoire was profiled, and TCRdb retains in-frame clones only, with some absent. Here the sample spans 170,000 or so clones, 63% being singletons. The material was CD4+ T cells sorted from blood, obtained at week 0. The source is a human donor with alopecia areata.

The V and J genes are TRBV27 and TRBJ2-7, with 9 bases matching TRBD1. Germline V lookup: CDR1 MNHEY, CDR2 SMNVEV (reference sequence). Losses at the gene ends were 7 bases for V and 5 bases for J; bases not matched to a gene: 15. This CDR3 comprises 16 residues. CDR3 sequence reads: CASKTFVGTGKNEQYF. The CDR3 DNA follows: TGTGCCAGCAAGACCTTTGTGGGGACAGGGAAGAACGAGCAGTACTTC.

This chain uses TRBV6-1 with TRBJ1-4, with 9 bases that match TRBD1. The CDR3 loop spans 14 amino acids. Germline trimming cut 5 bases from V and 8 bases from J; bases unmatched to any gene: 6. CDR1 and CDR2 from the germline V gene are MNHNS and SASEGT. CDR3 in DNA: TGTGCCAGCAGTCCGGGACAGGGTGGCGAAAAACTGTTTTTT. Amino acids: CASSPGQGGEKLFF.

The chain is built from TRBV29-1 and TRBJ2-1; 7 bases line up with TRBD1. There are 14 residues in the CDR3. The germline V gene encodes CDR1 SQVTM and CDR2 ANQGSEA. Germline trimming cut 1 base from V and 4 bases from J; bases unmatched to any gene: 4. The CDR3 sequence is CSVEGQGFYNEQFF. The CDR3 DNA reads TGCAGCGTTGAAGGACAGGGCTTTTACAATGAGCAGTTCTTC.

There are a few counts of this clone. J is TRBJ2-4 and V is TRBV7-2; D is unresolved. The V gene lost 2 bases and the J gene lost 2 bases, with 4 bases spanning the gap. This CDR3 region has 13 residues. The V gene's germline CDR1 is SGHTA and CDR2 FQGNSA. The CDR3 region has the DNA TGTGCCAGCAGCTTACAATCCAAAAACATTCAGTACTTC. It encodes CASSLQSKNIQYF.

The V call is TRBV11-2, the J call TRBJ1-1; D not resolved. This CDR3 has 11 amino acids. CDR1 is SGHAT and CDR2 is FQNNGV in the germline V gene. V gave up 1 base and J gave up 10 bases, with 7 bases separating them. The CDR3 nucleotides are TGTGCCAGCAGCTTAGCGTCAGTAGCTTTCTTT. This sequence encodes CASSLASVAFF.

This sequence joins TRBV6-1 and TRBJ2-3; D not resolved. The CDR3 totals 15 residues. CDR1 is MNHNS and CDR2 is SASEGT in the germline V gene. V was pared by 1 base and J by 1 base, with 9 bases between. The CDR3 here is CASSEGLVGTDTQYF. Here the CDR3 DNA reads TGTGCCAGCAGTGAAGGGTTAGTGGGCACAGATACGCAGTATTTT.

The genes are TRBV27 and TRBJ2-3; no definite D call. This CDR3 contains 10 residues. V lost 4 bases, J lost 8 bases, and 4 bases lay in between. CDR1 is MNHEY and CDR2 is SMNVEV in the germline V gene (reference sequence). The CDR3 sequence: CASSSRTQYF. The CDR3 nucleotides read TGTGCCAGCAGTTCGCGTACGCAGTATTTT.

The rearrangement links TRBV7-3 to TRBJ2-5; the D is unclear. V was trimmed by 1 base and J by 3 bases, leaving 6 bases between them. CDR1 and CDR2 from the germline V gene are SGHTA and FQGTGA. CDR3 length equals 13 residues. CDR3 region: CASSLNLEETQYF. CDR3 nucleotides: TGTGCCAGCAGCTTAAATTTAGAAGAGACCCAGTACTTC.

This chain links TRBV5-1 with TRBJ2-1; D remains ambiguous. Germline V gives CDR1 SGHRS, CDR2 YFSETQ. V lost 1 base to trimming and J lost 8 bases, with 10 bases between them. This CDR3 comprises 13 residues. This CDR3 reads CASSLSAWDEQFF. Written as DNA, the CDR3 is TGCGCCAGCAGCTTGTCTGCGTGGGATGAGCAGTTCTTC. Looking up the rest from reference TRBV5-1 and TRBJ2-1 gives the full variable domain: KAGVTQTPRYLIKTRGQQVTLSCSPISGHRSVSWYQQTPGQGLQFLFEYFSETQRNKGNFPGRFSGRQFSNSRSEMNVSTLELGDSALYLCASSLSAWDEQFFGPGTRLTVL.